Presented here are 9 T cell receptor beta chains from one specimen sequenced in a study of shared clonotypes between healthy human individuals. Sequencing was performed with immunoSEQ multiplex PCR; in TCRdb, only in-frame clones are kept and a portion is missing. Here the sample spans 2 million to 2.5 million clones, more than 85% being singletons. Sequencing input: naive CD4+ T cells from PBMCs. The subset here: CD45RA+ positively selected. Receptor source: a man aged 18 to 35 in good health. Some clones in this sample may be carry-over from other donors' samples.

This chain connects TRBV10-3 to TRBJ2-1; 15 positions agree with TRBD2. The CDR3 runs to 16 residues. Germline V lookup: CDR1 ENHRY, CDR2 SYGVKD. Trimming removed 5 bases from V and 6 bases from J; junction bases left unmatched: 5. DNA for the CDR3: TGTGCCATCAGTAAAGCGGGACTAGCGGGAGGCAATGAGCAGTTCTTC. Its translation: CAISKAGLAGGNEQFF.

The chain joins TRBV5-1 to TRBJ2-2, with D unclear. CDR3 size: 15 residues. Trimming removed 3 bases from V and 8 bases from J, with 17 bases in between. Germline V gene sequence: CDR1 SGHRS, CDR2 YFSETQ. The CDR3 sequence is CASSWGPTPPGELFF. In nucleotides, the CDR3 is TGCGCCAGCAGCTGGGGTCCGACCCCCCCGGGGGAGCTGTTTTTT.

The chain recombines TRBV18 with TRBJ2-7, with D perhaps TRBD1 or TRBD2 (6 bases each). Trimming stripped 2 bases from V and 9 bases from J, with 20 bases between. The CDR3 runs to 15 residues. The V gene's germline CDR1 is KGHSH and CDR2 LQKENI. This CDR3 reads CASSPEGTPKRAQYF. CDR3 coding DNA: TGTGCCAGCTCACCAGAAGGGACACCCAAGCGGGCGCAGTACTTC.

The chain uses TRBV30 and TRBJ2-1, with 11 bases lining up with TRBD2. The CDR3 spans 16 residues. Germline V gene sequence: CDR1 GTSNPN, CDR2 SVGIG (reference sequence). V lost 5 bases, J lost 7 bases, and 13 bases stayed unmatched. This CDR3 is CAWARLGLAAPNEQFF. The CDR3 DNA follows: TGTGCCTGGGCGCGGCTGGGACTAGCGGCCCCTAATGAGCAGTTCTTC. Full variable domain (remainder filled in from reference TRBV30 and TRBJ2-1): SQTIHQWPATLVQPVGSPLSLECTVEGTSNPNLYWYRQAAGRGLQLLFYSVGIGQISSEVPQNLSASRPQDRQFILSSKKLLLSDSGFYLCAWARLGLAAPNEQFFGPGTRLTVL.

The CDR3 DNA reads TGTGCCACCAGCAGAGATCGGTTCCGGGGGAGATCCTACGAGCAGTACTTC. Translation: CATSRDRFRGRSYEQYF. The V gene is TRBV15, the J gene TRBJ2-7, with a weak D call TRBD2 (6 bases). The V gene's germline CDR1 is LNHNV and CDR2 YYDKDF (reference sequence). CDR3 length: 17 amino acids. V lost 0 bases and J 1 base, leaving 16 bases between the germline ends.

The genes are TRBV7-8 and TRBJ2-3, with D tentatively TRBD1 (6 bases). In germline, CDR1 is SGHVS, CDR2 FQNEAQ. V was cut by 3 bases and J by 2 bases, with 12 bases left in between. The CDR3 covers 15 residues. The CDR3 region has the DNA TGTGCCAGCAGCTTGGCCAGGGGTCACACAGATACGCAGTATTTT. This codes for CASSLARGHTDTQYF.

CDR3 DNA: TGTGCCAGCAGTTTACGCGACATTCAGTACTTC. Translation: CASSLRDIQYF. V gene TRBV28 combines with J gene TRBJ2-4; D is unresolved. Looked up from germline, CDR1 is MDHEN and CDR2 is SYDVKM. There are 11 residues in the CDR3. Trimming cost V 2 bases and J 8 bases, with 4 bases left between them.

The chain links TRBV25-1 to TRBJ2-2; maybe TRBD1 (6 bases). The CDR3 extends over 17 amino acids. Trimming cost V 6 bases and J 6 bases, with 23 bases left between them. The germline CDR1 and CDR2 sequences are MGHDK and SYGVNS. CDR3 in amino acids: CASSPQEKLKGAGELFF. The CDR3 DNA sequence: TGTGCCAGCAGCCCACAGGAGAAACTAAAGGGGGCCGGGGAGCTGTTTTTT. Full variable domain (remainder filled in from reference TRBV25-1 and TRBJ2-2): EADIYQTPRYLVIGTGKKITLECSQTMGHDKMYWYQQDPGMELHLIHYSYGVNSTEKGDLSSESTVSRIRTEHFPLTLESARPSHTSQYLCASSPQEKLKGAGELFFGEGSRLTVL.

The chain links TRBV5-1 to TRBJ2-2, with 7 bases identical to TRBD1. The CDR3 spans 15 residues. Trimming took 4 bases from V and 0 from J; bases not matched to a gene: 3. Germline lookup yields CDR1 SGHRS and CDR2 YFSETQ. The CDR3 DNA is TGCGCCAGCAGCCGGGACAGTACGAACACCGGGGAGCTGTTTTTT. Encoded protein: CASSRDSTNTGELFF.